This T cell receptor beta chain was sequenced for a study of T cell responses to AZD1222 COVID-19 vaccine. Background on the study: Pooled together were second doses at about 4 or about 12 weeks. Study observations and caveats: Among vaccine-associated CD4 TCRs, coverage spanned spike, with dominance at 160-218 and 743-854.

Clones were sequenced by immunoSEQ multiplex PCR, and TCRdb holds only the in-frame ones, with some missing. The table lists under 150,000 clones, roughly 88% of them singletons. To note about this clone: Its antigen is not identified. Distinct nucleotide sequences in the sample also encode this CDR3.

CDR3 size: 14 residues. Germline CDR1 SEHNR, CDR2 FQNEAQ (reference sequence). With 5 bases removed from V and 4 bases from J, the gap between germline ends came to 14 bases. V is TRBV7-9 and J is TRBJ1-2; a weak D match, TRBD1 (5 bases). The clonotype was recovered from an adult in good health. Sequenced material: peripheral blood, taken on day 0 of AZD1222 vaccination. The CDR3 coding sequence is TGTGCCAGCAGCCCAACCGGGGGTAGCTATGGCTACACCTTC. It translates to CASSPTGGSYGYTF.